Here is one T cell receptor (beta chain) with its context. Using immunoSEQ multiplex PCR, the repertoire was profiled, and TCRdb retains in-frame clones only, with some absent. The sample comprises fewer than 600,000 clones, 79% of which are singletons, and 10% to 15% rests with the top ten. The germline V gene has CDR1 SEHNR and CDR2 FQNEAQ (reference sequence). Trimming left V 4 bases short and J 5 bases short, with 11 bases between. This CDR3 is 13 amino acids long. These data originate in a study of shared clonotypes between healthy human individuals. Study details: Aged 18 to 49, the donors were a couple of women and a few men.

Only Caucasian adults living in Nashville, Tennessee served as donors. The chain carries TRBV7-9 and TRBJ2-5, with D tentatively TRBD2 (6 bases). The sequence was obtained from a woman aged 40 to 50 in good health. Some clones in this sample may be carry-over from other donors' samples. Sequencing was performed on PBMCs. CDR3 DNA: TGTGCCAGCAGCTCCACGGGGGTCGAGACCCAGTACTTC. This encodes CASSSTGVETQYF.